The 8 T cell receptor beta chains given below trace back to one sample, sequenced in a study of T-cell reconstitution after alpha-beta-depleted transplantation in children. Unique molecular identifiers were incorporated during preparation of the TCRbeta library. TCRdb re-analysed the PCR reads in MiXCR, keeping a single row per CDR3 protein. The sample lists more than 150,000 distinct CDR3 sequences, about 14% seen once, with under 15% in the top ten. Source: PBMCs from the stem cell graft donor, taken from the stem cell graft. These receptor sequences come from a human donor who donated a stem cell graft to a child with acute lymphoblastic leukemia.

This clonotype was found many times. The chain couples TRBV7-9 to TRBJ2-1; no clear D. CDR3 length equals 14 residues. Germline values: CDR1 SEHNR, CDR2 FQNEAQ (reference sequence). The germline V and J ends were trimmed by 5 bases and 0 bases, with 8 bases remaining between them. CDR3 amino acids: CASSQDGSYNEQFF. Written as DNA, the CDR3 is TGTGCCAGCAGCCAGGACGGCTCCTACAATGAGCAGTTCTTC.

This clonotype was seen repeatedly, ten times or more. This chain uses TRBV5-1 with TRBJ2-7; D may match TRBD1 or TRBD2 (5 bases each). The CDR3 is made up of 13 amino acids. Germline-derived CDR1 and CDR2 are SGHRS and YFSETQ. The V and J ends lost 2 bases and 6 bases respectively, with 12 bases between them. The CDR3 sequence is CASSFQGRSEQYF. CDR3 in DNA: TGCGCCAGCAGCTTTCAGGGACGGAGCGAGCAGTACTTC.

In this sample, this clonotype turned up many times. V usage is TRBV6-5 and J usage is TRBJ2-7; 8 bases fit TRBD2. The CDR3 contains 13 residues. The germline CDR1 and CDR2 sequences are MNHEY and SVGAGI. Trimming cost V 6 bases and J 11 bases; bases outside gene matches: 12. CDR3 sequence (DNA): TGTGCCAGCAGCTACGTCGGGAGGGGTAAAGAGTACTTC. Protein product: CASSYVGRGKEYF.

In this sample, this clonotype turned up many times. The genes are TRBV5-1 and TRBJ2-2; D is perhaps TRBD2 (6 bases). Germline assignment: CDR1 SGHRS and CDR2 YFSETQ. V was shortened by 3 bases and J by 0 bases, with 12 bases between the two germline ends. The CDR3 is made up of 16 amino acids. The CDR3 DNA follows: TGCGCCAGCAGCTCCTCGGGAGCTGCGAACACCGGGGAGCTGTTTTTT. Residues: CASSSSGAANTGELFF. Together with reference TRBV5-1 and TRBJ2-2, the CDR3 gives the full variable domain: KAGVTQTPRYLIKTRGQQVTLSCSPISGHRSVSWYQQTPGQGLQFLFEYFSETQRNKGNFPGRFSGRQFSNSRSEMNVSTLELGDSALYLCASSSSGAANTGELFFGEGSRLTVL.

This clonotype has at least ten counts. The chain carries TRBV20-1 and TRBJ2-4; no firm D call. This CDR3 spans 10 amino acids. The ends were cut back, 3 bases at V and 8 bases at J, with 5 bases in the middle. Germline values: CDR1 DFQATT, CDR2 SNEGSKA (reference sequence). CDR3 in amino acids: CSARNDIQYF. The CDR3 DNA reads as TGCAGTGCTAGGAATGACATTCAGTACTTC.

The table lists this clonotype with many counts. The chain employs TRBV12-3 or TRBV12-4 and TRBJ2-1, with 13 bases that match TRBD2. The V and J ends lost 6 bases and 9 bases, in that order; junction bases with no gene match: 8. The CDR3 extends over 15 amino acids. CDR3 in DNA: TGTGCCAGCAGGCAAACTAGCGGGAGGGCGGGTGAGCAGTTCTTC. This codes for CASRQTSGRAGEQFF.

V gene TRBV7-1 combines with J gene TRBJ2-1; D might be TRBD1 (6 bases). TRBV7-1 is designated an ORF whose function remains uncertain. V lost 3 bases to trimming and J lost 5 bases, with 11 bases between them. The CDR3 totals 14 residues. The DNA for the CDR3 is TGTGCCAGCAGCTCCACGAAGGGGGACAATGAGCAGTTCTTC. Protein sequence: CASSSTKGDNEQFF.

This clonotype was counted between two and nine times. The gene calls are TRBV6-5 and TRBJ1-1, with a possible D match to TRBD1 (5 bases). The CDR3 consists of 14 residues. CDR1 and CDR2 (germline): MNHEY, SVGAGI. V was shortened by 6 bases and J by 2 bases, with 13 bases between the two germline ends. The CDR3 nucleotides are TGTGCCAGCAGCAGGGACCCATCAAACACTGAAGCTTTCTTT. It codes for CASSRDPSNTEAFF.